The 27 T cell receptor beta chains below were found in one sample sequenced in a study of cytomegalovirus exposure and HLA in healthy donors. This PCR relied on a set of 60 Vbeta primers and 13 Jbeta primers. Sequenced by immunoSEQ multiplex PCR; TCRdb stores in-frame clones only, minus some. The table lists about 120,000 clones, about 76% of them singletons. The specimen was PBMCs. These receptor sequences come from a man aged 55-75 years in good health and CMV-seropositive.

The V and J genes are TRBV9 and TRBJ2-2; D call uncertain. Trimming pared 0 bases from V and 6 bases from J, leaving 6 bases between. Germline V gene lookup returns CDR1 SGDLS and CDR2 YYNGEE. The CDR3 contains 13 residues. The CDR3 sequence is CASSVGLPGELFF. The CDR3 DNA sequence: TGTGCCAGCAGCGTAGGGCTCCCCGGGGAGCTGTTTTTT.

The chain carries TRBV9 and TRBJ2-5; D remains ambiguous. This CDR3 is 14 amino acids long. The germline V and J ends were trimmed by 0 bases and 2 bases, with 8 bases remaining between them. CDR1 is SGDLS and CDR2 is YYNGEE in the germline V gene. CDR3 nucleotide sequence: TGTGCCAGCAGCGTAGGGGCAGGTCAAGAGACCCAGTACTTC. It encodes CASSVGAGQETQYF.

The chain employs TRBV5-1 and TRBJ1-1; D uncertain. The CDR3 loop spans 17 amino acids. The V and J ends lost 0 bases and 0 bases respectively, with 15 bases between them. In germline, CDR1 is SGHRS, CDR2 YFSETQ. The CDR3 DNA follows: TGCGCCAGCAGCTTGGGTCACGGAGACTTCATGAACACTGAAGCTTTCTTT. This encodes CASSLGHGDFMNTEAFF. Together with reference TRBV5-1 and TRBJ1-1, the CDR3 gives the full variable domain: KAGVTQTPRYLIKTRGQQVTLSCSPISGHRSVSWYQQTPGQGLQFLFEYFSETQRNKGNFPGRFSGRQFSNSRSEMNVSTLELGDSALYLCASSLGHGDFMNTEAFFGQGTRLTVV.

J is TRBJ1-2 and V is TRBV28, with TRBD1 as a possible D gene (5 bases). The CDR3 is made up of 11 amino acids. Deletions cut 10 bases from V and 7 bases from J, with 13 bases between. Germline V gene sequence: CDR1 MDHEN, CDR2 SYDVKM. The CDR3 sequence: CATTRGSGYTF. The CDR3 nucleotides read TGTGCCACTACCCGGGGGTCTGGCTACACCTTC.

V usage is TRBV19 and J usage is TRBJ2-3; D uncertain. Germline V gene sequence: CDR1 LNHDA, CDR2 SQIVND (reference sequence). This CDR3 comprises 16 residues. Trimming left V 3 bases short and J 3 bases short, with 16 bases between. The DNA of the CDR3 is TGTGCCAGTAGTATGGTCCCTGGCAGGTCGACAGATACGCAGTATTTT. It is translated as CASSMVPGRSTDTQYF.

This clone was observed a single time. CDR3 nucleotide sequence: TGTGCCAGCAGCGTACTCTCAGGGGGTGAGCAGTTCTTC. Residues: CASSVLSGGEQFF. The V gene is TRBV9, the J gene TRBJ2-1, with 7 positions matching TRBD1. The CDR3 is 13 amino acids. In germline, CDR1 is SGDLS, CDR2 YYNGEE. V was pared by 1 base and J by 9 bases, with 4 bases of the junction left unmatched.

This chain joins TRBV2 and TRBJ2-1; perhaps TRBD2 as D (7 bases). The CDR3 consists of 14 residues. Germline lookup yields CDR1 SNHLY and CDR2 FYNNEI. The V end lost 7 bases, the J end lost 7 bases, and 17 bases lay between the germline ends. DNA of the CDR3: TGTGCCAGCACCCCTGGGGGGGCGGGGAATGAGCAGTTCTTC. Its protein is CASTPGGAGNEQFF.

The CDR3 reads CASSPTDSNQPQHF. In nucleotides, the CDR3 is TGTGCCAGCAGCCCGACAGATAGCAATCAGCCCCAGCATTTT. V usage is TRBV7-6 and J usage is TRBJ1-5, with D maybe TRBD1 (5 bases). Germline values: CDR1 SGHVS, CDR2 FNYEAQ. The CDR3 covers 14 residues. V shed 5 bases and J shed 0 bases, with 8 bases lying between them.

This chain uses TRBV7-2 with TRBJ2-5; a weak D match, TRBD2 (5 bases). CDR1 SGHTA and CDR2 FQGNSA come from the germline V gene. The CDR3 spans 15 residues. V lost 1 base to trimming and J lost 2 bases, with 11 bases between them. The CDR3 DNA is TGTGCCAGCAGCTTAGTGAGGGATCCACAAGAGACCCAGTACTTC. Translation: CASSLVRDPQETQYF.

This chain links TRBV5-1 with TRBJ2-7, with 12 bases fitting TRBD1. Germline assignment: CDR1 SGHRS and CDR2 YFSETQ. The J segment lost 1 base and the V segment lost 3 bases, leaving 14 bases of the junction unmatched. The CDR3 extends over 19 amino acids. The CDR3 loop reads CASSSTPGTGGSWSYEQYF. In DNA form, the CDR3 reads TGCGCCAGCAGCTCGACCCCCGGGACAGGGGGCTCTTGGTCCTACGAGCAGTACTTC.

J is TRBJ1-6 and V is TRBV7-8; 10 bases align to TRBD1. Per germline, CDR1 SGHVS and CDR2 FQNEAQ. V lost 6 bases and J lost 14; bases outside the gene matches: 13. This CDR3 has 15 residues. CDR3 sequence: CASSNSGTGESTLHF. DNA of the CDR3: TGTGCCAGCAGTAATTCCGGGACAGGGGAGAGTACCCTCCACTTT.

The chain recombines TRBV30 with TRBJ1-1; TRBD1 matches 12 bases. After removal of 2 bases from V and 11 bases from J, the junction contained 6 bases not matched to a gene. The CDR3 totals 13 residues. The germline gives CDR1 GTSNPN, CDR2 SVGIG (reference sequence). This CDR3 reads CAWSLGTGGLAFF. The CDR3 DNA reads TGTGCCTGGAGTCTCGGGACAGGGGGCTTGGCTTTCTTT.

The J gene is TRBJ1-2, the V gene TRBV5-4, with a possible D match to TRBD1 (6 bases). This CDR3 comprises 12 residues. CDR1 is SGHNT and CDR2 is YYREEE in the germline V gene (reference sequence). V was shortened by 5 bases and J by 1 base, with 6 bases between the two germline ends. Here the CDR3 reads CASRQGNYGYTF. The CDR3 DNA is TGTGCCAGCAGACAGGGTAACTATGGCTACACCTTC.

The V gene is TRBV25-1, the J gene TRBJ1-2, with D uncertain. The CDR3 covers 14 residues. Trimming took off 4 bases at V and 4 bases at J, with 13 bases between the two ends. Per germline, CDR1 MGHDK and CDR2 SYGVNS. CDR3 sequence: CASSGFWAGYGYTF. CDR3 sequence (DNA): TGTGCCAGCAGTGGGTTCTGGGCCGGCTATGGCTACACCTTC.

This clone is a singleton in its sample. This rearrangement joins TRBV18 to TRBJ2-5; tentatively, D is TRBD1 (6 bases). V lost 5 bases to trimming and J lost 3 bases, with 10 bases between them. The CDR3 consists of 13 residues. Germline lookup yields CDR1 KGHSH and CDR2 LQKENI. The DNA for the CDR3 is TGTGCCAGCTCATCCGGACAGAAAGAGACCCAGTACTTC. Translated, it gives CASSSGQKETQYF. The entire variable domain, with the rest obtained from reference TRBV18 and TRBJ2-5, is as follows: NAGVMQNPRHLVRRRGQEARLRCSPMKGHSHVYWYRQLPEEGLKFMVYLQKENIIDESGMPKERFSAEFPKEGPSILRIQQVVRGDSAAYFCASSSGQKETQYFGPGTRLLVL.

The rearrangement links TRBV19 to TRBJ1-1; D gene ambiguous. Per the germline V gene, CDR1 is LNHDA and CDR2 is SQIVND (reference sequence). The CDR3 spans 13 residues. The ends were cut back, 2 bases at V and 11 bases at J, with 15 bases in the middle. The CDR3 here is CASSIPLSGEAFF. The CDR3 DNA reads as TGTGCCAGTAGTATACCCCTCTCCGGGGAGGCTTTCTTT. Drawing the rest from reference TRBV19 and TRBJ1-1, the complete variable domain is DGGITQSPKYLFRKEGQNVTLSCEQNLNHDAMYWYRQDPGQGLRLIYYSQIVNDFQKGDIAEGYSVSREKKESFPLTVTSAQKNPTAFYLCASSIPLSGEAFFGQGTRLTVV.

The rearrangement joins TRBV5-1 to TRBJ1-1; D call uncertain. This CDR3 contains 15 residues. CDR1 is SGHRS, CDR2 YFSETQ, per germline. V was shortened by 1 base and J by 3 bases, with 13 bases between the two germline ends. The CDR3, as DNA: TGCGCCAGCAGCTTGACGAACAGCTTATACACTGAAGCTTTCTTT. Encoded protein: CASSLTNSLYTEAFF.

The CDR3 spells CASSLRQGYEQYF. The CDR3 DNA reads TGTGCCAGCAGTTTGCGTCAGGGCTACGAGCAGTACTTC. The chain combines TRBV27 with TRBJ2-7, with a weak D call TRBD1 (5 bases). The CDR3 covers 13 residues. Trimming stripped 3 bases from V and 3 bases from J, with 9 bases between. Germline CDR1 and CDR2: MNHEY and SMNVEV (reference sequence).

The chain carries TRBV28 and TRBJ2-5; TRBD2 might be the D (6 bases). V was shortened by 3 bases and J by 0 bases, with 11 bases between the two germline ends. Germline V CDR1 and CDR2: MDHEN, SYDVKM. The CDR3 sequence is 15 residues long. In nucleotides, the CDR3 is TGTGCCAGCAGTTTCGTAAGCGGGTACCAAGAGACCCAGTACTTC. It is translated as CASSFVSGYQETQYF.

This chain joins TRBV5-8 and TRBJ1-1; D is unclear. The V end lost 4 bases, the J end lost 11 bases, and 15 bases lay between the germline ends. The CDR3 covers 12 residues. Germline assignment: CDR1 SGHTS and CDR2 YDEGEE. The CDR3 nucleotides are TGTGCCAGCAGCCTTGTCGGGGAAAAGGCTTTCTTT. Protein product: CASSLVGEKAFF.

This clone was seen once. This chain joins TRBV9 and TRBJ1-6; D is uncertain. Trimming removed 1 base at V and 10 bases at J, with 15 bases between. Germline V gene data show CDR1 as SGDLS and CDR2 as YYNGEE. The CDR3 consists of 15 residues. CDR3 region: CASSVSGTGRSPLHF. CDR3 coding DNA: TGTGCCAGCAGCGTATCCGGTACTGGGCGATCACCCCTCCACTTT.

The rearrangement links TRBV28 to TRBJ1-2; 8 bases align to TRBD1. Germline V gene data show CDR1 as MDHEN and CDR2 as SYDVKM. V shed 8 bases and J 3 bases; nucleotides not matched to a gene: 11. The CDR3 totals 15 residues. The DNA of the CDR3 is TGTGCCAGCGGTAGTCGACAGGGGAGTTACTATGGCTACACCTTC. It codes for CASGSRQGSYYGYTF.

About this clone: Sequence at one end of the junction differs from germline and may be a read error. This chain joins TRBV5-6 and TRBJ2-5; D remains ambiguous. CDR1 SGHDT and CDR2 YYEEEE come from the germline V gene. The CDR3 extends over 13 amino acids. CDR3 sequence (DNA): TGTGCCAGCAGCCCCGACGCCGGCGGTACTCGAAACTTC. Amino acids: CASSPDAGGTRNF. Drawing the rest from reference TRBV5-6 and TRBJ2-5, the complete variable domain is DAGVTQSPTHLIKTRGQQVTLRCSPKSGHDTVSWYQQALGQGPQFIFQYYEEEERQRGNFPDRFSGHQFPNYSSELNVNALLLGDSALYLCASSPDAGGTRNFGPGTRLLVL.

A few counts support this clone. Other DNA sequences in this sample translate to the same CDR3. This chain uses TRBV5-1 with TRBJ1-5, with D possibly TRBD1 on 6 matching bases. The CDR3 totals 13 residues. Trimming removed 5 bases at V and 6 bases at J, with 12 bases between. Germline-derived CDR1 and CDR2 are SGHRS and YFSETQ. For the CDR3, the DNA is TGCGCCAGCAGGGGGGGGGCCGGTCAGCCCCAGCATTTT. Its protein is CASRGGAGQPQHF.

This chain joins TRBV9 and TRBJ2-7; 11 bases are shared with TRBD2. Germline V gene data show CDR1 as SGDLS and CDR2 as YYNGEE. Trimming cost V 4 bases and J 4 bases; bases outside gene matches: 7. This CDR3 has 15 amino acids. Here the CDR3 DNA reads TGTGCCAGCAGCCCCACCGGGACTAGCGGATACGAGCAGTACTTC. This codes for CASSPTGTSGYEQYF.

The CDR3 spells CASSVGLAGTDTQYF. CDR3 DNA sequence: TGTGCCAGCAGTGTAGGACTAGCGGGCACAGATACGCAGTATTTT. The chain is built from TRBV6-1 and TRBJ2-3; 10 positions agree with TRBD2. CDR1 is MNHNS, CDR2 SASEGT, per germline. Trimming removed 4 bases from V and 1 base from J; junction bases left unmatched: 2. This CDR3 region has 15 residues.

The gene calls are TRBV5-1 and TRBJ1-1; D uncertain. The CDR3 is 13 residues long. Per germline, CDR1 SGHRS and CDR2 YFSETQ. Trimming stripped 2 bases from V and 1 base from J, with 6 bases between. CDR3 in amino acids: CASSFPGNTEAFF. In DNA, the CDR3 is TGCGCCAGCAGCTTCCCGGGGAACACTGAAGCTTTCTTT. Supplemented by reference TRBV5-1 and TRBJ1-1, the full variable domain reads KAGVTQTPRYLIKTRGQQVTLSCSPISGHRSVSWYQQTPGQGLQFLFEYFSETQRNKGNFPGRFSGRQFSNSRSEMNVSTLELGDSALYLCASSFPGNTEAFFGQGTRLTVV.